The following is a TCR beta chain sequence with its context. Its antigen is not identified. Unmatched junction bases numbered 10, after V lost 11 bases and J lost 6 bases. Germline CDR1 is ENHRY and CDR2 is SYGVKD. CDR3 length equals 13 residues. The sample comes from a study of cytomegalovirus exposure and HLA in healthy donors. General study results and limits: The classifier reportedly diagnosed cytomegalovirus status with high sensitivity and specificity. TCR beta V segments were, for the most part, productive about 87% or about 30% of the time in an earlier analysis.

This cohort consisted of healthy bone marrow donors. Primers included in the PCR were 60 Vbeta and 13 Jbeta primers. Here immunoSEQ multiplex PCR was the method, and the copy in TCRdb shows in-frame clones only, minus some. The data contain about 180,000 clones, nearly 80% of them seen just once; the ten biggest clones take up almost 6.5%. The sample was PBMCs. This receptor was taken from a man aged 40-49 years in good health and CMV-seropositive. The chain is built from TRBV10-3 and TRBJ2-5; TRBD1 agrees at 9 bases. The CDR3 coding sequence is TGTGCCGTAACAGGGGGCAATGGGAAGACCCAGTACTTC. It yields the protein CAVTGGNGKTQYF.